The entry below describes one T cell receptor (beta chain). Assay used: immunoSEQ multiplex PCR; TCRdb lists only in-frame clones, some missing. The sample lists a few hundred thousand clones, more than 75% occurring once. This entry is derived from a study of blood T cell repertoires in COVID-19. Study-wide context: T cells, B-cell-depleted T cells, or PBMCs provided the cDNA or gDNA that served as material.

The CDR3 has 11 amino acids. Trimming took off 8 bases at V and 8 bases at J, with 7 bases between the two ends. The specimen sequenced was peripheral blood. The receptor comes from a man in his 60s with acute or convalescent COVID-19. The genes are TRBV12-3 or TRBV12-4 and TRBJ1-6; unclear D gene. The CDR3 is CASRYDSPLHF. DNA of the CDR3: TGTGCCAGCCGGTACGATTCACCCCTCCACTTT.